What follows are 10 T cell receptor beta chains derived from one specimen sequenced in a study of response to subunit inactivated influenza vaccine. A single record per CDR3 protein comes from TCRdb applying MiXCR to the RT-PCR reads. Of some 180,000 distinct CDR3 sequences listed, around 9% are singletons. Specimen: non-naive T cells sorted from PBMCs, collected on the day of vaccination. The receptors were sampled from a man aged 45 to 65 who received an inactivated influenza vaccine.

This clonotype was detected a few times. The chain combines TRBV7-2 with TRBJ1-6; D gene unclear. Trimming shortened V by 0 bases and J by 7 bases, and 10 bases separated the two germline ends. CDR1 and CDR2 from the germline V gene are SGHTA and FQGNSA. This CDR3 region has 15 residues. Here the CDR3 reads CASSLALTVNSPLHF. As DNA, the CDR3 is TGTGCCAGCAGCTTAGCGCTCACCGTCAATTCACCCCTCCACTTT.

This clonotype was counted ten times or more. The gene calls are TRBV29-1 and TRBJ1-1; possibly TRBD1 for D (6 bases). V lost 5 bases and J lost 5, with 15 bases in between. Germline V gene sequence: CDR1 SQVTM, CDR2 ANQGSEA. The CDR3 runs to 13 residues. This chain's CDR3 is CSVHKGGRTEAFF. The CDR3 DNA sequence: TGCAGCGTTCATAAGGGGGGTAGGACTGAAGCTTTCTTT.

This clonotype was detected ten times or more. In nucleotides, the CDR3 is TGCGCCAGCAGCCAAGGGGAGGGACAGTTCTATGGCTACACCTTC. This sequence encodes CASSQGEGQFYGYTF. The gene calls are TRBV4-1 and TRBJ1-2, with 7 bases lining up with TRBD1. This CDR3 has 15 amino acids. V gave up 1 base and J gave up 4 bases; unmatched junction bases: 6. Germline loops: CDR1 MGHRA, CDR2 YSYEKL.

This clonotype was counted ten times or more. This rearrangement joins TRBV20-1 to TRBJ2-5, with D perhaps assigned TRBD1 or TRBD2 (5 bases each). The CDR3 extends over 18 amino acids. CDR1 is DFQATT, CDR2 SNEGSKA, per germline (reference sequence). V gave up 3 bases and J gave up 3 bases, with 26 bases separating them. The CDR3 bases are TGCAGTGCTAGGGATCCGGGACGCTGGCAATTCACGGAAGAGACCCAGTACTTC. Amino acids: CSARDPGRWQFTEETQYF.

The sample holds a few counts of this clonotype. The gene calls are TRBV9 and TRBJ2-1; a weak D match, TRBD2 (7 bases). The CDR3 is made up of 16 amino acids. CDR1 SGDLS and CDR2 YYNGEE come from the germline V gene. V lost 4 bases, J lost 6 bases, and 20 bases lay in between. The CDR3 spells CASSKSGGRETNEQFF. CDR3 nucleotide sequence: TGTGCCAGCAGCAAATCGGGGGGCAGGGAGACCAATGAGCAGTTCTTC.

The chain carries TRBV7-9 and TRBJ1-1; no firm D call. Trimming stripped 3 bases from V and 12 bases from J, with 14 bases between. The V gene's germline CDR1 is SEHNR and CDR2 FQNEAQ (reference sequence). CDR3 size: 12 residues. The CDR3 sequence: CASSFQVAPPFF. The CDR3 DNA reads as TGTGCCAGCAGCTTCCAAGTCGCCCCTCCTTTCTTT.

There are a few counts of this clonotype. The CDR3 region is CASSQVDTGNSPLHF. The CDR3 coding sequence is TGTGCCAGCAGCCAAGTGGATACGGGAAATTCACCCCTCCACTTT. The chain has TRBV3-1 and TRBJ1-6; D unclear. CDR3 length: 15 amino acids. V lost 1 base to trimming and J lost 7 bases, with 11 bases between them. The germline V gene has CDR1 LGHDT and CDR2 YNNKEL (reference sequence).

This clonotype has ten or more counts. The rearrangement joins TRBV12-3 or TRBV12-4 to TRBJ2-7, with D possibly TRBD1 on 6 matching bases. The CDR3 contains 16 residues. V gave up 3 bases and J gave up 0 bases, with 15 bases separating them. CDR3 residues: CASSFLGHTSSYEQYF. In DNA form, the CDR3 reads TGTGCCAGCAGTTTTCTGGGACATACGAGCTCCTACGAGCAGTACTTC.

The sample holds a few counts of this clonotype. V and J are TRBV12-3 or TRBV12-4 and TRBJ2-7; D could derive from TRBD1 or TRBD2 (6 bases each). This CDR3 is 13 amino acids long. Deletions cut 6 bases from V and 0 bases from J, with 9 bases between. The DNA of the CDR3 is TGTGCCAGCAGCGCGGGACACTCCTACGAGCAGTACTTC. Its translation is CASSAGHSYEQYF.

This clonotype occurred a few times. J is TRBJ2-3 and V is TRBV18; unclear D gene. CDR3 size: 14 residues. V was pared by 0 bases and J by 0 bases, with 4 bases between. Germline-derived CDR1 and CDR2 are KGHSH and LQKENI. The CDR3 region is CASSPPASTDTQYF. The CDR3 coding sequence is TGTGCCAGCTCACCACCGGCCAGCACAGATACGCAGTATTTT.